This TCR beta chain was found in a study of tumor and adjacent non-tumor tissue in lung cancer. General study results and limits: Higher tumor TCR diversity was associated with shorter survival. In normal lung, the top 100 clones were significantly more dominant than in tumor.

Three rounds of nested PCR, following a modified ARM-PCR protocol, produced the TCRbeta library. MiXCR was run by TCRdb on the multiplex PCR reads, yielding one entry per CDR3 protein. Here the sample spans about 120,000 distinct CDR3 sequences, about 87% being singletons. As to this clonotype: The antigen is unknown.

This CDR3 spans 17 amino acids. V was pared by 0 bases and J by 6 bases, with 20 bases between. CDR1 and CDR2 (germline): SGHVS, FQNEAQ. RNA was extracted from bulk tissue without any cell sorting. Material: lung tumor tissue. The chain has TRBV7-8 and TRBJ2-5; either TRBD1 or TRBD2 may supply D (6 bases each). The receptor comes from a man between 65 and 85 years old with non-small cell lung cancer. CDR3 DNA: TGTGCCAGCAGCTTAGCGTCGAGCGGTACTGGGGGGCAGACCCAGTACTTC. Its protein is CASSLASSGTGGQTQYF.